The 3 T cell receptor beta chains below were found in one sample sequenced in a study of post-analysis software for immune sequencing data. Study-wide points: Patients carried 5 or 6 TRBV segments more frequently than controls did, and TRBV5-6, TRBV5-1 and TRBV20-1 were among them.

Presence of unique molecular identifiers characterized the TCR beta cDNA libraries. Via MiXCR, TCRdb re-called the PCR reads, giving one row per CDR3 protein. The table shows about 540,000 distinct CDR3 sequences, with around a third occurring only once. Antigens of these TCRs are unknown. Sequencing used blood. The receptors stem from a girl aged 2 to 17 with multiple sclerosis.

This clonotype was found a few times. The gene calls are TRBV20-1 and TRBJ2-3; D remains unclear. The ends were cut back, 2 bases at V and 4 bases at J, with 4 bases in the middle. The germline gives CDR1 DFQATT, CDR2 SNEGSKA (reference sequence). This CDR3 contains 11 residues. CDR3 bases: TGCAGTGCTAGACGGTCAGATACGCAGTATTTT. Translating gives CSARRSDTQYF.

The chain has TRBV12-3 or TRBV12-4 and TRBJ1-5; 11 positions agree with TRBD1. CDR3 length equals 16 residues. V was clipped by 5 bases and J by 1 base; unmatched bases: 4. In DNA form, the CDR3 reads TGTGCCAGCAGTCCCGGGACAGGGGGAAGCAATCAGCCCCAGCATTTT. It is translated as CASSPGTGGSNQPQHF.

The chain couples TRBV5-6 to TRBJ1-5, with TRBD1 matching over 10 bases. Germline V CDR1 and CDR2: SGHDT, YYEEEE. V shed 1 base and J 4 bases; nucleotides not matched to a gene: 8. The CDR3 sequence is 17 residues long. For the CDR3, the DNA is TGTGCCAGCAGCTTGAATTGGACAGGGGGTGGTAATCAGCCCCAGCATTTT. Its protein product is CASSLNWTGGGNQPQHF.